Listed below are T cell receptor beta chains from one sample, sequenced in a study of blood T cells in healthy people across ages. In TCRdb, the 5' RACE reads were re-called with MiXCR into one record per CDR3 protein. Of approximately 2,000,000 distinct CDR3 sequences listed, about two fifths are singletons. The specimen sequenced was blood. The source is a human donor in good health. CDR3s include the opening cysteine and the closing phenylalanine or tryptophan. Fields, in order: V gene, J gene, D gene, CDR3 protein. A D gene is named only where the DNA matches it firmly.

TRBV20-1	TRBJ1-1	NA	CSASRGGDTEAFF
TRBV7-2	TRBJ2-5	TRBD2	CASSSFRLAGGETQYF
TRBV7-9	NA	NA	CASSLDTVRDEQYF
TRBV2	TRBJ1-6	NA	CASSPARGSDSPLHF
TRBV9	TRBJ2-3	TRBD2	CASSFIPLAGGTDTQYF
TRBV6-2/TRBV6-3	NA	NA	CASSSPQGYYEQYF
TRBV20-1	TRBJ2-7	NA	CSARGQDGQYF
TRBV20-1	TRBJ2-3	TRBD2	CSARTGGGGASTDTQYF
TRBV15	TRBJ2-1	TRBD1	CATSRDRGQGADEQFF
TRBV14	TRBJ2-1	NA	CASSQMWGGSNEQFF
TRBV27	TRBJ1-1	NA	CAGSPFRWAEAFF
TRBV27	TRBJ2-7	NA	CASSLRGSLTYEQYF
TRBV7-9	TRBJ2-3	NA	CASSYDGGSSTDTQYF
TRBV6-5	TRBJ2-1	NA	CASSYRGTYNEQFF
TRBV2	TRBJ2-5	NA	CASNGDYQETQYF
TRBV7-3	TRBJ2-6	NA	CASSTEAGGTAGSGANVRTF
TRBV7-2	TRBJ2-1	NA	CASSLAGWVGDDNEQFF
TRBV5-1	TRBJ1-2	NA	CASSFGYDYTF
TRBV7-2	TRBJ1-6	NA	CASSISPGATNSPLHF
TRBV7-2	TRBJ2-1	NA	CASSLARPGNNEQFF
TRBV7-3	TRBJ2-3	NA	CASSSPQRNTQYF
TRBV7-9	TRBJ2-3	NA	CASSLVGYDTQYF
TRBV4-3	TRBJ2-7	NA	CASSQDLKGHYNEQYF
TRBV28	TRBJ1-6	NA	CASSFPGSPLHF
TRBV5-1	TRBJ2-5	TRBD2	CASSPSGGAVDEQYF
TRBV20-1	TRBJ2-3	NA	CSANLAVTDTQYF
TRBV11-3	TRBJ2-7	TRBD2	CASSPRTSGGMEQYF
TRBV4-3	TRBJ1-4	TRBD1	CASSQETGAGFGKLFF
TRBV4-3	TRBJ1-4	TRBD1	CASSPWTGSRNEKLFF
TRBV20-1	TRBJ1-2	NA	CSARFEDNYGYTF
TRBV7-2	TRBJ2-7	TRBD2	CASSLRFTGGFSYEQYF
TRBV12-3/TRBV12-4	TRBJ2-7	TRBD1	CASNRDRDYEQYF
TRBV7-9	TRBJ2-7	TRBD1	CASSMDRGGYEQYF
TRBV6-2/TRBV6-3	TRBJ1-1	TRBD1	CASTPGGGFGTEAFF
TRBV28	TRBJ1-1	TRBD1	CASTQTGGGTETFF
TRBV4-2	TRBJ1-2	TRBD1	CASSLPGQGRYGYTF
TRBV4-3	TRBJ2-1	NA	CASSQDGGQEFF
TRBV3-1	TRBJ2-7	NA	CASRPRGRAYEQYF
TRBV9	TRBJ2-5	NA	CASSVGPGGYETQYF
TRBV11-3	TRBJ1-2	NA	CASSPSGRADTF
TRBV28	TRBJ1-2	TRBD1	CASSKGGTRGGYTF
TRBV7-2	TRBJ1-2	NA	CASSLGVGNYGYTF
TRBV12-3/TRBV12-4	TRBJ1-1	TRBD1	CASSFGTGAEAFF
TRBV12-3/TRBV12-4	TRBJ2-3	TRBD2	CASSTPSGGYTDTQYF
TRBV12-3/TRBV12-4	TRBJ2-2	NA	CASSLEVRHGELFF
TRBV7-9	TRBJ2-1	TRBD2	CASSSLAGPSYNEQFF
TRBV6-5	TRBJ1-6	NA	CASQSRGNSPLHF
TRBV12-3/TRBV12-4	TRBJ2-6	NA	CASWTGAPGANVLTF
TRBV11-1	TRBJ2-5	NA	CASSRDYQETQYF
TRBV12-3/TRBV12-4	TRBJ1-2	NA	CAGSLQQFGGYTF
TRBV5-1	TRBJ2-3	NA	CASVSPSGGLTDTQYF
TRBV20-1	TRBJ1-4	NA	CSVAHTSFKLFF
TRBV12-3/TRBV12-4	TRBJ1-6	TRBD1	CASTSGQGPLSSPLHF
TRBV5-1	TRBJ2-1	NA	CASSSTVNNEQFF
TRBV7-6	TRBJ2-5	NA	CASSLVAGRLSAETQYF
TRBV28	TRBJ2-5	NA	CASTKGLWKETQYF
TRBV4-3	TRBJ2-1	TRBD1	CASSRDRILYNEQFF
TRBV5-1	TRBJ2-3	NA	CASSLVGVQRTDTRYF
TRBV6-1	TRBJ1-2	NA	CASSERGYYGYTF